The subject of this entry is one T cell receptor (beta chain). This CDR3 is built from 17 residues. Germline V gives CDR1 LNHDA, CDR2 SQIVND (reference sequence). Between the trimmed V and J ends, which lost 4 bases and 4 bases, there was a span of 20 bases. This sample is drawn from a study of PD-L1 blockade in urothelial cancer. The overall study: Twenty-five of 29 patients were males with bladder-origin urothelial cancer. Blood analysis was done at 3 weeks (second dose) and 6 weeks after treatment began.

Repertoires were generated with immunoSEQ multiplex PCR, while TCRdb's copy carries only in-frame clones and drops some. The sample has 55,000 to 70,000 clones, over 75% seen once; the top ten hold 3.5% to 4.5%. The chain links TRBV19 to TRBJ1-3; D perhaps matches TRBD1 (6 bases). The origin of this receptor is a man between 65 and 85 years old with urothelial cancer. The material sequenced was PBMCs, taken around atezolizumab (anti-PD-L1) treatment. CDR3 loop: CASSKEPFRTEGNTIYF. The CDR3 DNA sequence: TGTGCCAGTAGTAAGGAGCCGTTCAGGACAGAAGGAAACACCATATATTTT.